The 9 T cell receptor beta chains below come from one sample, sequenced in a study of T-cell memory formation after mild COVID-19. TCRdb re-derived calls from the 5' RACE reads in MiXCR, one entry per CDR3 protein. The table shows about 340,000 distinct CDR3 sequences, with about 15% occurring only once. The sequenced sample was PBMCs or a T cell subset sorted from them (not recorded which). These receptors all come from a man aged 18 to 29 who had mild COVID-19 (a few samples of this study predate the infection). Cell type and time point are not known.

This clonotype was counted at least ten times. This chain uses TRBV20-1 with TRBJ2-7; D could derive from TRBD1 or TRBD2 (5 bases each). The CDR3 extends over 16 amino acids. CDR1 is DFQATT, CDR2 SNEGSKA, per germline (reference sequence). V lost 0 bases and J 0 bases, leaving 15 bases between the germline ends. The CDR3 is CSARDLGTGRSYEQYF. CDR3 sequence (DNA): TGCAGTGCTAGAGACCTCGGTACGGGGCGCTCCTACGAGCAGTACTTC.

This clonotype was counted only a few times. The J gene is TRBJ2-3, the V gene TRBV7-6, with D perhaps matching TRBD2 (6 bases). This CDR3 comprises 13 residues. CDR1 and CDR2 from the germline V gene are SGHVS and FNYEAQ. V lost 1 base to trimming and J lost 9 bases, with 11 bases between them. The CDR3 spells CASSLGDSKTQYF. DNA for the CDR3: TGTGCCAGCAGCTTAGGGGACTCGAAAACGCAGTATTTT.

This clonotype was observed at least ten times. This sequence joins TRBV9 and TRBJ2-1; D is unresolved. The CDR3 has 12 amino acids. Trimming took 0 bases from V and 8 from J, leaving 6 bases between them. Per germline, CDR1 SGDLS and CDR2 YYNGEE. The CDR3: CASSVARDEQFF. CDR3 in DNA: TGTGCCAGCAGCGTAGCTCGGGATGAGCAGTTCTTC.

This chain uses TRBV6-5 with TRBJ1-4, with 8 bases matching TRBD1. The CDR3 is 16 residues long. CDR1 and CDR2 (germline): MNHEY, SVGAGI. V shed 4 bases, J shed 0 bases, and the junction held 4 bases outside the gene matches. CDR3 sequence reads: CASSWGQAATNEKLFF. In DNA, the CDR3 is TGTGCCAGCAGTTGGGGACAGGCTGCAACTAATGAAAAACTGTTTTTT.

This clonotype was picked up a small number of times. The J gene is TRBJ2-1, the V gene TRBV4-3; D unresolved. Germline CDR1 reads LGHNA; CDR2 reads YSLEER. The CDR3 runs 14 residues. The V end was cut by 3 bases, the J end by 0 bases, with 6 bases between. CDR3 sequence reads: CASSQDRSYNEQFF. CDR3 DNA: TGCGCCAGCAGCCAGGACCGCTCCTACAATGAGCAGTTCTTC.

This clonotype was observed a few times. The rearrangement uses TRBV24-1 and TRBJ2-2, with no clear D. CDR3 size: 17 residues. Germline CDR1 and CDR2: KGHDR and SFDVKD. V was trimmed by 9 bases and J by 0 bases, leaving 19 bases between them. The DNA for the CDR3 is TGTGCCACCGCGTCCCAGTTTTCCATCTCGAACACCGGGGAGCTGTTTTTT. This translates into CATASQFSISNTGELFF.

In its sample, this clonotype was seen a few times. The chain is built from TRBV12-3 or TRBV12-4 and TRBJ2-3, with 10 nucleotides matching TRBD2. Trimming removed 4 bases from V and 1 base from J; junction bases left unmatched: 20. The CDR3 has 21 residues. CDR3 residues: CASSWAPSWASGGFGTDTQYF. Here the CDR3 DNA reads TGTGCCAGCAGTTGGGCCCCCTCGTGGGCTAGCGGGGGTTTTGGCACAGATACGCAGTATTTT.

This clonotype was seen only a few times. The chain joins TRBV29-1 to TRBJ2-3; D is unclear. V shed 8 bases and J shed 4 bases, with 25 bases lying between them. CDR1 and CDR2 from the germline V gene are SQVTM and ANQGSEA. The CDR3 is made up of 16 amino acids. CDR3 nucleotide sequence: TGCAGCACTCGCAGTCGACTTTTCGAGAAGTCAGATACGCAGTATTTT. Translating gives CSTRSRLFEKSDTQYF.

The chain couples TRBV18 to TRBJ2-7; 11 nucleotides line up with TRBD1. CDR1 KGHSH and CDR2 LQKENI come from the germline V gene. This CDR3 has 14 residues. After removal of 6 bases from V and 6 bases from J, the junction contained 7 bases not matched to a gene. This CDR3 is CASSPGQGVLEQYV. CDR3 sequence (DNA): TGTGCCAGCTCTCCGGGACAGGGGGTCCTCGAGCAGTACGTC.